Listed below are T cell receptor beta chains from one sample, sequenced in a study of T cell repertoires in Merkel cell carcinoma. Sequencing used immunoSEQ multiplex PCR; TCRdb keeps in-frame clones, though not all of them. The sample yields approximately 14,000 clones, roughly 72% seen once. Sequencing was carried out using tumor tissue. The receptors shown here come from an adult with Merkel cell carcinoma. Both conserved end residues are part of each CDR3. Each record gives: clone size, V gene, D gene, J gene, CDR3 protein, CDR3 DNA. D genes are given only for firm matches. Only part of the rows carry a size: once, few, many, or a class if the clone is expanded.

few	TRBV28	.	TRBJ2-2	CASSLSGNTGELFF	TGTGCCAGCAGTTTAAGTGGAAACACCGGGGAGCTGTTTTTT
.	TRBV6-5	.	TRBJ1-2	CASSYVGGNYGYTF	TGTGCCAGCAGTTACGTCGGGGGAAACTATGGCTACACCTTC
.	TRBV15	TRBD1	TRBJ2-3	CATSRDGGRGTDTQYF	TGTGCCACCAGCAGAGATGGTGGCAGGGGGACAGATACGCAGTATTTT
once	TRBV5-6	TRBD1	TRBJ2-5	CASSRVLGQHQETQYF	TGTGCCAGCAGCCGAGTTTTGGGACAGCACCAAGAGACCCAGTACTTC
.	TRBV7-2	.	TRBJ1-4	CASSAEGRSGKLFF	TGTGCCAGCAGCGCGGAGGGGCGTAGCGGAAAACTGTTTTTT
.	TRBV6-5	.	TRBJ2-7	CASSYAPTGPEQYF	TGTGCCAGCAGTTACGCTCCTACCGGCCCCGAGCAGTACTTC
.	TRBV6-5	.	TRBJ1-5	CASSYGVRQPQHF	TGTGCCAGCAGTTACGGGGTGCGTCAGCCCCAGCATTTT
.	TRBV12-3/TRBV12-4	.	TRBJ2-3	CASSLTGTDTQYF	TGTGCCAGCAGTTTGACGGGCACAGATACGCAGTATTTT
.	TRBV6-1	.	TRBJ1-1	CASSEARTAFF	TGTGCCAGCAGTGAAGCTAGAACAGCTTTCTTT
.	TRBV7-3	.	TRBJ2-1	CASSLWSYNEQFF	TGTGCCAGCAGCTTATGGAGTTACAATGAGCAGTTCTTC
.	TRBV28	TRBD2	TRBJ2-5	CASSIRGGRRAETQYF	TGTGCCAGCAGTATCCGGGGGGGCCGGAGGGCCGAGACCCAGTACTTC
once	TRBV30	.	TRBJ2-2	CAWRVVGELFF	TGTGCCTGGAGGGTGGTGGGGGAGCTGTTTTTT
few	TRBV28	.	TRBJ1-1	CASSTNTEAFF	TGTGCCAGCAGCACCAACACTGAAGCTTTCTTT
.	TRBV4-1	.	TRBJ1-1	CASSQMGRNGGTEAFF	TGCGCCAGCAGCCAAATGGGTCGGAACGGTGGCACTGAAGCTTTCTTT
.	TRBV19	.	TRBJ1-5	CASSIVGYSNQPQHF	TGTGCCAGTAGTATAGTGGGGTATAGCAATCAGCCCCAGCATTTT
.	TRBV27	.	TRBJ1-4	CASSLSIPLYGTNEKLFF	TGTGCCAGCAGTTTATCGATCCCCCTCTATGGTACTAATGAAAAACTGTTTTTT